The T cell receptor beta chain under discussion was sequenced for a study of cytomegalovirus exposure and HLA in healthy donors. The CDR3 has 12 amino acids. Trimming removed 4 bases from V and 2 bases from J, with 5 bases in between. The germline CDR1 and CDR2 sequences are SGHRS and YFSETQ. This clone was detected only a few times. Its antigen is still unknown. Study conclusions and caveats: A later analysis associated 15,000 to 20,000 TCR beta sequences with HLA alleles at a 0.05 false discovery rate.

The PCR had 60 Vbeta and 13 Jbeta primers. Profiling relied on immunoSEQ multiplex PCR, and the TCRdb table lists in-frame clones only, not all of them. The sample includes over 100,000 clones, around 80% seen only once; the top ten take about 1.8%. This receptor was obtained from a female donor in good health and CMV-seropositive. The sequenced sample consisted of PBMCs. The chain uses TRBV5-1 and TRBJ2-3; D ambiguous. The CDR3 nucleotides are TGCGCCAGCAGCCCCAACACAGATACGCAGTATTTT. As protein: CASSPNTDTQYF. The variable domain in full, with the rest retrieved from reference TRBV5-1 and TRBJ2-3, is KAGVTQTPRYLIKTRGQQVTLSCSPISGHRSVSWYQQTPGQGLQFLFEYFSETQRNKGNFPGRFSGRQFSNSRSEMNVSTLELGDSALYLCASSPNTDTQYFGPGTRLTVL.